Each of the 27 T cell receptor beta chains below was sequenced from the same sample in a study of shared T cell receptors in the human thymus. Profiling relied on immunoSEQ multiplex PCR, and the TCRdb table lists in-frame clones only, not all of them. The sample holds 700,000 or so clones, 80% to 90% seen once. These data are also associated with another study on human thymus T cells.

The sequenced sample was thymocytes. The receptors originated from a girl in the first two years of life with a congenital heart defect.

The chain employs TRBV9 and TRBJ1-1, with 9 bases that match TRBD1. The CDR3 runs 16 residues. Germline-derived CDR1 and CDR2 are SGDLS and YYNGEE. J gave up 1 base and V 4 bases, and 8 bases lay outside the gene matches. The CDR3 loop reads CASSPGTGWRNTEAFF. CDR3 coding DNA: TGTGCCAGCAGCCCGGGGACAGGGTGGCGGAACACTGAAGCTTTCTTT.

This clone was seen a single time. The genes are TRBV15 and TRBJ2-5, with D perhaps TRBD1 (5 bases). The tail of the sequence fits TRBJ2-7 better, so the J call may be wrong. The CDR3 is made up of 16 amino acids. Germline CDR1 reads LNHNV; CDR2 reads YYDKDF (reference sequence). DNA for the CDR3: TGTGCCACCAGCAGAGATGAGGCGGACATCTCCTACGAGCAGTACTTC. Its translation: CATSRDEADISYEQYF.

This chain connects TRBV6-5 to TRBJ2-7, with TRBD1 identical over 7 bases. Germline values: CDR1 MNHEY, CDR2 SVGAGI. V trimming: 6 bases; J trimming: 7 bases; junction bases outside the gene matches: 3. This CDR3 is built from 11 residues. CDR3 DNA: TGTGCCAGCAGACAGGGGACAGAGCAGTACTTC. This encodes CASRQGTEQYF.

The rearrangement links TRBV18 to TRBJ2-5; 10 bases are shared with TRBD1. Per germline, CDR1 KGHSH and CDR2 LQKENI. The CDR3 contains 14 residues. After removal of 3 bases from V and 6 bases from J, the junction contained 4 bases not matched to a gene. CDR3 loop: CASSPTGGGKTQYF. Here the CDR3 DNA reads TGTGCCAGCTCACCGACAGGGGGCGGAAAGACCCAGTACTTC.

The V gene is TRBV10-3, the J gene TRBJ1-2; tentative D call: TRBD1 (6 bases). This CDR3 comprises 19 residues. V lost 2 bases, J lost 0 bases, and 22 bases lay in between. CDR1 is ENHRY and CDR2 is SYGVKD in the germline V gene. The CDR3 nucleotides are TGTGCCATCAGTGAGCCGGAGTTACCAGGGGTCCCGACTAACTATGGCTACACCTTC. Encoded protein: CAISEPELPGVPTNYGYTF.

The chain recombines TRBV2 with TRBJ1-5; D is possibly TRBD1 (6 bases). Germline values: CDR1 SNHLY, CDR2 FYNNEI. The CDR3 covers 18 residues. The V and J ends lost 2 bases and 6 bases respectively, with 23 bases between them. The CDR3 loop reads CASSECSPEQGTSQPQHF. CDR3 in DNA: TGTGCCAGCAGTGAATGCTCACCAGAACAGGGCACGAGTCAGCCCCAGCATTTT.

The chain carries TRBV21-1 and TRBJ2-5; the table calls TRBD2, which could not be checked here. TRBV21-1 is flagged as a pseudogene. CDR3 length equals 15 residues. CDR3 bases: TGTGCCAGCAAGGCCCCACTGGGCGGGGGAGAGACCCAGTACTTC. This sequence encodes CASKAPLGGGETQYF.

This sequence joins TRBV5-1 and TRBJ2-5; D is perhaps TRBD1 (5 bases). The germline V gene encodes CDR1 SGHRS and CDR2 YFSETQ. The CDR3 runs 16 residues. Trimming shortened V by 0 bases and J by 4 bases, and 16 bases separated the two germline ends. The CDR3 spells CASSLARARRGETQYF. CDR3 coding DNA: TGCGCCAGCAGCTTGGCCAGGGCCCGAAGAGGAGAGACCCAGTACTTC. The full variable domain, with the rest looked up from reference TRBV5-1 and TRBJ2-5, is KAGVTQTPRYLIKTRGQQVTLSCSPISGHRSVSWYQQTPGQGLQFLFEYFSETQRNKGNFPGRFSGRQFSNSRSEMNVSTLELGDSALYLCASSLARARRGETQYFGPGTRLLVL.

V is TRBV11-2 and J is TRBJ2-1, with D unresolved. Germline V lookup: CDR1 SGHAT, CDR2 FQNNGV. This CDR3 is 14 amino acids long. V gave up 5 bases and J gave up 5 bases, with 13 bases separating them. CDR3: CASSLPSRDNEQFF. CDR3 nucleotide sequence: TGTGCCAGCAGCCTGCCGTCGCGAGACAATGAGCAGTTCTTC.

The chain has TRBV12-5 and TRBJ1-3; 10 positions match TRBD1. Germline loops: CDR1 LGHNT, CDR2 FRNRAP. The CDR3 contains 16 residues. The V and J ends lost 6 bases and 4 bases, in that order; junction bases with no gene match: 9. CDR3 sequence reads: CASGFVGQGNGNTIYF. The CDR3 DNA sequence: TGTGCTAGTGGGTTTGTGGGACAGGGGAACGGAAACACCATATATTTT.

The CDR3 loop is CASKLADTQYF. The CDR3 DNA sequence: TGTGCCAGTAAGCTGGCAGATACGCAGTATTTT. The rearrangement uses TRBV19 and TRBJ2-3; no definite D call. V lost 7 bases and J lost 4, with 6 bases in between. Germline V gives CDR1 LNHDA, CDR2 SQIVND (reference sequence). There are 11 residues in the CDR3.

The CDR3 loop is CASSPRPPGDQETQYF. In DNA, the CDR3 is TGTGCCAGCTCACCACGGCCCCCAGGGGACCAAGAGACCCAGTACTTC. The rearrangement links TRBV18 to TRBJ2-5; a weak D match, TRBD1 (6 bases). Trimming took 1 base from V and 0 from J, leaving 12 bases between them. The CDR3 extends over 16 amino acids. Germline V lookup: CDR1 KGHSH, CDR2 LQKENI.

The CDR3: CASSPWTGFSGANVLTF. Here the CDR3 DNA reads TGCGCCAGCAGCCCCTGGACAGGCTTTTCTGGGGCCAACGTCCTGACTTTC. The V gene is TRBV5-1, the J gene TRBJ2-6; 7 bases are shared with TRBD1. V was pared by 4 bases and J by 1 base, with 8 bases of the junction left unmatched. Germline CDR1 is SGHRS and CDR2 is YFSETQ. This CDR3 is 17 amino acids long.

This clone was seen a few times. The chain uses TRBV4-1 and TRBJ2-7, with 7 nucleotides matching TRBD2. The CDR3 has 13 residues. V dropped 0 bases and J dropped 6; count of bases not matched to a gene: 2. The germline V gene encodes CDR1 MGHRA and CDR2 YSYEKL. The CDR3 reads CASSQDGGGEQYF. CDR3 nucleotide sequence: TGCGCCAGCAGCCAAGATGGCGGGGGCGAGCAGTACTTC.

The CDR3 sequence is CASSYSRGLGYTF. CDR3 sequence (DNA): TGTGCCAGCAGTTACTCGAGGGGGCTCGGCTACACCTTC. V usage is TRBV6-6 and J usage is TRBJ1-2; 7 nucleotides match TRBD1. CDR1 is MNHNY and CDR2 is SVGAGI in the germline V gene (reference sequence). The CDR3 has 13 amino acids. With 0 bases clipped from V and 8 bases from J, the junction kept 3 bases outside the gene matches.

The chain combines TRBV5-4 with TRBJ2-3, with D unresolved. The germline CDR1 and CDR2 sequences are SGHNT and YYREEE (reference sequence). The CDR3 extends over 15 amino acids. Trimming took 0 bases from V and 4 from J, leaving 12 bases between them. The CDR3 DNA follows: TGTGCCAGCAGCTTGGCCCCACCAGTTCCAGATACGCAGTATTTT. This gives the protein CASSLAPPVPDTQYF.

CDR3 DNA sequence: TGTGCCATCAGACATGACCTAACAGGGATCAACGAGCAGTACTTC. Its protein product is CAIRHDLTGINEQYF. The rearrangement links TRBV10-3 to TRBJ2-7, with D possibly being TRBD1 (6 bases). Trimming left V 6 bases short and J 5 bases short, with 20 bases between. CDR1 ENHRY and CDR2 SYGVKD come from the germline V gene. CDR3 length: 15 amino acids.

The chain links TRBV5-5 to TRBJ2-3, with D tentatively TRBD1 (6 bases). The CDR3 loop spans 15 amino acids. The V gene's germline CDR1 is SGHKS and CDR2 YYEKEE (reference sequence). Trimming removed 4 bases at V and 4 bases at J, with 16 bases between. The CDR3 region is CASSRDKLPADTQYF. The CDR3 region has the DNA TGTGCCAGCAGCCGGGACAAACTTCCCGCAGATACGCAGTATTTT.

CDR3: CSVDAGGAAGELFF. CDR3 sequence (DNA): TGCAGCGTTGACGCAGGGGGCGCGGCCGGGGAGCTGTTTTTT. The chain carries TRBV29-1 and TRBJ2-2; the match to TRBD1 covers 8 bases. CDR1 is SQVTM and CDR2 is ANQGSEA in the germline V gene. Germline trimming cut 3 bases from V and 6 bases from J; bases unmatched to any gene: 6. The CDR3 has 14 residues.

The rearrangement uses TRBV27 and TRBJ1-1; D ambiguous. The length of the CDR3 is 14 residues. Germline V lookup: CDR1 MNHEY, CDR2 SMNVEV (reference sequence). The ends were cut back, 5 bases at V and 0 bases at J, with 10 bases in the middle. CDR3 bases: TGTGCCAGCAGTCGTACCAGGATGAACACTGAAGCTTTCTTT. Translated, it gives CASSRTRMNTEAFF.

The table lists this clone with a few counts. This chain connects TRBV7-8 to TRBJ1-2, with 9 bases lining up with TRBD1. Germline V gene sequence: CDR1 SGHVS, CDR2 FQNEAQ. The ends lost 5 bases at V and 4 bases at J; junction bases unmatched: 17. The CDR3 runs 18 residues. The DNA of the CDR3 is TGTGCCAGCAGCCGCACACGGGACAGGGCTGGGTATAGCTATGGCTACACCTTC. Translated, it gives CASSRTRDRAGYSYGYTF.

The V gene is TRBV11-3, the J gene TRBJ1-5; 9 bases are a match to TRBD1. Trimming removed 5 bases from V and 7 bases from J; junction bases left unmatched: 9. The CDR3 consists of 15 residues. CDR1 is SGHNT and CDR2 is YENEEA in the germline V gene. In nucleotides, the CDR3 is TGTGCCAGCAGCCGGTCCCGGGACAGGGACCAGCCCCAGCATTTT. Encoded protein: CASSRSRDRDQPQHF. Filled out from reference TRBV11-3 and TRBJ1-5, the complete variable domain reads EAGVVQSPRYKIIEKKQPVAFWCNPISGHNTLYWYLQNLGQGPELLIRYENEEAVDDSQLPKDRFSAERLKGVDSTLKIQPAELGDSAVYLCASSRSRDRDQPQHFGDGTRLSIL.

The chain joins TRBV7-6 to TRBJ1-1; D is unclear. CDR3 length equals 18 residues. Germline V gene lookup returns CDR1 SGHVS and CDR2 FNYEAQ. Trimming removed 2 bases at V and 0 bases at J, with 19 bases between. This CDR3 reads CASSLNMGQVAMNTEAFF. Written as DNA, the CDR3 is TGTGCCAGCAGCTTAAATATGGGCCAGGTCGCTATGAACACTGAAGCTTTCTTT.

This clone was recorded a few times. The chain joins TRBV7-2 to TRBJ2-7; possible D gene TRBD2, 6 bases. The V gene's germline CDR1 is SGHTA and CDR2 FQGNSA. V lost 5 bases to trimming and J lost 0 bases, with 20 bases between them. This CDR3 is built from 17 residues. Here the CDR3 DNA reads TGTGCCAGCAGCCCCCCTTGGGGCGGGGAAAGCTCCTACGAGCAGTACTTC. Translated: CASSPPWGGESSYEQYF. The variable domain in full, completed from reference TRBV7-2 and TRBJ2-7, reads GAGVSQSPSNKVTEKGKDVELRCDPISGHTALYWYRQSLGQGLEFLIYFQGNSAPDKSGLPSDRFSAERTGGSVSTLTIQRTQQEDSAVYLCASSPPWGGESSYEQYFGPGTRLTVT.

The genes are TRBV6-1 and TRBJ1-1; tentatively, D is TRBD1 (5 bases). The CDR3 has 13 residues. Germline values: CDR1 MNHNS, CDR2 SASEGT. Trimming took 7 bases from V and 1 from J, leaving 10 bases between them. This CDR3 reads CASKGPANTEAFF. CDR3 in DNA: TGTGCCAGCAAGGGGCCAGCGAACACTGAAGCTTTCTTT.

As DNA, the CDR3 is TGTGCCAGCAGCACCAAAACAGGGATCAATTCGCCCCAGCATTTT. Its translation is CASSTKTGINSPQHF. This chain uses TRBV7-2 with TRBJ1-5, with D possibly matching TRBD1 (6 bases). The CDR3 extends over 15 amino acids. CDR1 SGHTA and CDR2 FQGNSA come from the germline V gene. V lost 5 bases and J 9 bases, leaving 20 bases between the germline ends.

This chain connects TRBV5-1 to TRBJ2-7; 8 bases match TRBD1. Germline V lookup: CDR1 SGHRS, CDR2 YFSETQ. The CDR3 totals 18 residues. The ends lost 3 bases at V and 0 bases at J; junction bases unmatched: 14. CDR3 nucleotides: TGCGCCAGCAGCTCGGACAGGGCCCTACCGTCAAGCTCCTACGAGCAGTACTTC. Translated: CASSSDRALPSSSYEQYF. Variable domain in full (rest from reference TRBV5-1 and TRBJ2-7): KAGVTQTPRYLIKTRGQQVTLSCSPISGHRSVSWYQQTPGQGLQFLFEYFSETQRNKGNFPGRFSGRQFSNSRSEMNVSTLELGDSALYLCASSSDRALPSSSYEQYFGPGTRLTVT.